The 32 T cell receptor beta chains reported below all come from one sample, sequenced in a study of cytomegalovirus exposure and HLA in healthy donors. PCR involved 60 Vbeta and 13 Jbeta primers. Assay used: immunoSEQ multiplex PCR; TCRdb lists only in-frame clones, some missing. Here the sample spans over 130,000 clones, 79% being singletons. Sequencing was done on a sample of PBMCs. These receptors were obtained from a man aged 45 to 65 in good health and CMV-seropositive.

The chain joins TRBV21-1 to TRBJ2-1; the D segment call TRBD2 is taken from the table without a DNA check. TRBV21-1 is tagged as a pseudogene. The CDR3 covers 16 residues. CDR3 protein: CASSLRSGTRHNEQFF. The CDR3 DNA reads as TGTGCCAGCAGCCTCAGAAGCGGGACCAGACACAATGAGCAGTTCTTC.

The chain uses TRBV5-1 and TRBJ1-4; no clear D gene. Trimming stripped 0 bases from V and 3 bases from J, with 6 bases between. The CDR3 has 14 amino acids. Germline CDR1 SGHRS, CDR2 YFSETQ. Here the CDR3 reads CASSLGQANEKLFF. In nucleotides, the CDR3 is TGCGCCAGCAGCTTGGGGCAGGCTAATGAAAAACTGTTTTTT.

A word on this clone: One end of the junction does not line up with germline, which may come from a read error. V usage is TRBV2 and J usage is TRBJ1-1; 7 bases are shared with TRBD1. The CDR3 contains 14 residues. The germline V gene encodes CDR1 SNHLY and CDR2 FYNNEI. The CDR3 region is CASREGGWGTEAFF. CDR3 DNA: TGTGCCAGCAGAGAAGGGGGCTGGGGCACTGAAGCTTTCTTT. Full variable domain (rest looked up from reference TRBV2 and TRBJ1-1): EPEVTQTPSHQVTQMGQEVILRCVPISNHLYFYWYRQILGQKVEFLVSFYNNEISEKSEIFDDQFSVERPDGSNFTLKIRSTKLEDSAMYFCASREGGWGTEAFFGQGTRLTVV.

The rearrangement uses TRBV6-4 and TRBJ2-3; 10 bases are a match to TRBD2. The trim removed 2 bases at V and 6 bases at J, leaving 8 bases unmatched. The CDR3 spans 16 residues. Germline V gene data show CDR1 as MRHNA and CDR2 as SNTAGT. Here the CDR3 reads CASSDRLLAGADTQYF. The CDR3 bases are TGTGCCAGCAGTGACCGGTTGCTAGCGGGAGCCGATACGCAGTATTTT.

This chain connects TRBV10-3 to TRBJ1-2, with TRBD1 matching 9 bases. This CDR3 has 14 residues. Germline trimming cut 5 bases from V and 7 bases from J; bases unmatched to any gene: 8. Germline V gene sequence: CDR1 ENHRY, CDR2 SYGVKD. CDR3 sequence reads: CAISNLGDRAGYTF. CDR3 nucleotides: TGTGCCATCAGTAATTTAGGGGACAGGGCTGGCTACACCTTC.

Concerning this clone itself: One end of the junction is discordant with germline, which a read error may explain. The chain's CDR3 is CASRLTLLSLYEQYF. The DNA of the CDR3 is TGTGCCAGCAGGCTGACTCTACTATCTCTCTACGAGCAGTACTTC. The chain recombines TRBV10-2 with TRBJ2-7; D is unclear. Germline values: CDR1 WSHSY, CDR2 SAAADI. This CDR3 is built from 15 residues.

Note on this clone: The sample holds other DNA sequences that translate to the same CDR3. This rearrangement joins TRBV11-1 to TRBJ2-7; 7 bases fit TRBD1. CDR3 size: 14 residues. The J segment lost 2 bases and the V segment lost 4 bases, leaving 5 bases of the junction unmatched. Germline-derived CDR1 and CDR2 are SGHAT and FQDESV (reference sequence). CDR3 in amino acids: CASSSRDRAYEQYF. In nucleotides, the CDR3 is TGTGCCAGCAGCTCCCGGGACAGAGCCTACGAGCAGTACTTC.

J is TRBJ1-1 and V is TRBV5-4; 7 nucleotides align to TRBD1. This CDR3 region has 15 residues. The junction had 12 bases not matched to a gene; V was cut back by 4 bases and J by 6 bases. Germline assignment: CDR1 SGHNT and CDR2 YYREEE (reference sequence). CDR3 protein: CASSVEGGSVAEAFF. The DNA for the CDR3 is TGTGCCAGCAGCGTGGAAGGGGGCTCGGTCGCTGAAGCTTTCTTT.

The CDR3 nucleotides read TGTGCCAGCAGTCCGGGACTAGCGGGAGTGGAAGAGCAGTTCTTC. Its translation: CASSPGLAGVEEQFF. V and J are TRBV27 and TRBJ2-1; 14 bases line up with TRBD2. CDR1 is MNHEY, CDR2 SMNVEV, per germline (reference sequence). The CDR3 extends over 15 amino acids. The V segment lost 5 bases and the J segment 10 bases; nucleotides outside the gene matches: 7.

The V and J genes are TRBV14 and TRBJ1-5; a weak D match, TRBD1 (5 bases). Germline-derived CDR1 and CDR2 are SGHDN and FVKESK. Between the trimmed V and J ends, which lost 4 bases and 6 bases, there was a span of 10 bases. CDR3 length equals 13 residues. CDR3 DNA sequence: TGTGCCAGCAGCCGGGGGGACGGTCAGCCCCAGCATTTT. Translated, it gives CASSRGDGQPQHF. Together with reference TRBV14 and TRBJ1-5, the CDR3 gives the full variable domain: EAGVTQFPSHSVIEKGQTVTLRCDPISGHDNLYWYRRVMGKEIKFLLHFVKESKQDESGMPNNRFLAERTGGTYSTLKVQPAELEDSGVYFCASSRGDGQPQHFGDGTRLSIL.

Note on this clone: Compared with germline, one end of the junction differs, possibly owing to a read error. The V and J genes are TRBV7-9 and TRBJ2-1; D not certain. Germline-derived CDR1 and CDR2 are SEHNR and FQNEAQ (reference sequence). The CDR3 is 14 residues long. DNA for the CDR3: TGTTCCAGCAGCTTCGCAGGCCCCGAGAATGAGCAGTTCTTC. Protein: CSSSFAGPENEQFF.

CDR3 coding DNA: TGTGCCAGCAGGGGGACAGGGGGCTCTCTCGAGCAGTACTTC. Protein product: CASRGTGGSLEQYF. J is TRBJ2-7 and V is TRBV6-6; 12 bases are shared with TRBD1. The CDR3 spans 14 residues. CDR1 MNHNY and CDR2 SVGAGI come from the germline V gene (reference sequence). The V segment lost 6 bases and the J segment 6 bases; nucleotides outside the gene matches: 6.

V usage is TRBV11-3 and J usage is TRBJ2-7; TRBD2 aligns across 10 bases. There are 16 residues in the CDR3. Germline loops: CDR1 SGHNT, CDR2 YENEEA. J lost 3 bases, V lost 5 bases, and 10 bases had no gene match. CDR3 in amino acids: CASSRFGPSGSYEQYF. In DNA, the CDR3 is TGTGCCAGCAGCCGATTTGGGCCTAGCGGGAGCTACGAGCAGTACTTC.

This chain joins TRBV28 and TRBJ1-2; a weak D match, TRBD1 (5 bases). The CDR3 has 16 residues. V lost 6 bases to trimming and J lost 1 base, with 18 bases between them. Germline V CDR1 and CDR2: MDHEN, SYDVKM. CDR3 sequence (DNA): TGTGCCAGCAGCCCCTCGGGGGTGGGAGGTAACTATGGCTACACCTTC. This gives the protein CASSPSGVGGNYGYTF.

This clone was found a few times. This chain connects TRBV30 to TRBJ1-2; D unclear. The CDR3 has 14 residues. Looked up from germline, CDR1 is GTSNPN and CDR2 is SVGIG (reference sequence). Trimming removed 5 bases at V and 0 bases at J, with 13 bases between. CDR3 sequence reads: CAWGLAVTNYGYTF. CDR3 nucleotide sequence: TGTGCCTGGGGTCTCGCAGTAACTAACTATGGCTACACCTTC.

The V and J genes are TRBV7-9 and TRBJ2-7; TRBD2 aligns across 9 bases. Germline V lookup: CDR1 SEHNR, CDR2 FQNEAQ (reference sequence). The CDR3 has 16 residues. Losses at the gene ends were 0 bases for V and 2 bases for J; bases not matched to a gene: 5. The CDR3 is CASSLAGGRAAYEQYF. For the CDR3, the DNA is TGTGCCAGCAGCTTAGCCGGCGGGAGGGCCGCCTACGAGCAGTACTTC.

The rearrangement uses TRBV6-6 and TRBJ2-1; weak D call: TRBD1 (5 bases). The V gene lost 5 bases and the J gene lost 15 bases, with 20 bases spanning the gap. CDR1 and CDR2 from the germline V gene are MNHNY and SVGAGI (reference sequence). The CDR3 loop spans 13 amino acids. The CDR3 nucleotides are TGTGCCAGCAGTCCCATACAGGTAGGGGCCCCGTTCTTC. It encodes CASSPIQVGAPFF.

The J gene is TRBJ2-2, the V gene TRBV30; the match to TRBD2 covers 9 bases. V lost 0 bases, J lost 5 bases, and 4 bases stayed unmatched. CDR1 is GTSNPN and CDR2 is SVGIG in the germline V gene (reference sequence). The CDR3 loop spans 15 amino acids. The DNA of the CDR3 is TGTGCCTGGAGTGTAGGGCGGGAGGGGACCGGGGAGCTGTTTTTT. Translated: CAWSVGREGTGELFF.

In DNA form, the CDR3 reads TGTGCCTGGAGTGTGGGGACAGCCTTCTATGGCTACACCTTC. Amino acid sequence: CAWSVGTAFYGYTF. V and J are TRBV30 and TRBJ1-2; TRBD1 aligns across 7 bases. The CDR3 is 14 residues long. The germline V gene encodes CDR1 GTSNPN and CDR2 SVGIG (reference sequence). The V segment lost 0 bases and the J segment 4 bases; nucleotides outside the gene matches: 5. The whole variable domain, remainder taken from reference TRBV30 and TRBJ1-2, is SQTIHQWPATLVQPVGSPLSLECTVEGTSNPNLYWYRQAAGRGLQLLFYSVGIGQISSEVPQNLSASRPQDRQFILSSKKLLLSDSGFYLCAWSVGTAFYGYTFGSGTRLTVV.

The chain recombines TRBV28 with TRBJ2-1; maybe TRBD2 (5 bases). This CDR3 is built from 16 residues. The V end was cut by 2 bases, the J end by 0 bases, with 11 bases between. Germline-derived CDR1 and CDR2 are MDHEN and SYDVKM. The CDR3 sequence is CASSLAGAASYNEQFF. Here the CDR3 DNA reads TGTGCCAGCAGTTTAGCGGGCGCGGCCTCCTACAATGAGCAGTTCTTC.

This clone has a single count. V is TRBV7-9 and J is TRBJ2-5; 11 nucleotides align to TRBD2. V gave up 5 bases and J gave up 1 base; unmatched junction bases: 6. From germline, CDR1 is SEHNR and CDR2 FQNEAQ (reference sequence). This CDR3 spans 16 amino acids. CDR3 sequence reads: CASSRGLAGFQETQYF. The CDR3 coding sequence is TGTGCCAGCAGCCGAGGACTAGCGGGTTTCCAAGAGACCCAGTACTTC.

The CDR3 DNA reads as TGTGCCAGCAGGACCGACAGGACCCACGAGGGTGAGCAGTTCTTC. Protein product: CASRTDRTHEGEQFF. This rearrangement joins TRBV27 to TRBJ2-1; possibly TRBD1 for D (6 bases). V lost 6 bases to trimming and J lost 9 bases, with 21 bases between them. CDR3 length equals 15 residues. Germline CDR1 is MNHEY and CDR2 is SMNVEV (reference sequence).

V usage is TRBV10-3 and J usage is TRBJ1-2; 10 bases align to TRBD1. The trim removed 5 bases at V and 2 bases at J, leaving 14 bases unmatched. The CDR3 sequence is 18 residues long. CDR1 and CDR2 (germline): ENHRY, SYGVKD. This CDR3 reads CAISNSGTGDVRNYGYTF. CDR3 bases: TGTGCCATCAGTAACTCCGGGACAGGGGACGTGAGGAACTATGGCTACACCTTC.

This clone occurred a few times. The genes are TRBV19 and TRBJ2-5, with a tentative D call TRBD2 (7 bases). Germline V CDR1 and CDR2: LNHDA, SQIVND (reference sequence). V was pared by 5 bases and J by 5 bases, with 18 bases between. The CDR3 has 15 residues. The CDR3 bases are TGTGCCAGTAGTCGAGGGGGGGCAGGGCTGGAGACCCAGTACTTC. Encoded protein: CASSRGGAGLETQYF.

This clone was recorded only once. V is TRBV5-1 and J is TRBJ2-5; 9 nucleotides agree with TRBD1. Per the germline V gene, CDR1 is SGHRS and CDR2 is YFSETQ. The CDR3 runs 16 residues. V shed 0 bases, J shed 7 bases, and the junction held 10 bases outside the gene matches. The DNA of the CDR3 is TGCGCCAGCAGCTTGGATTGGACAGGGGCTCATGGGACCCAGTACTTC. The encoded protein is CASSLDWTGAHGTQYF.

The chain is built from TRBV15 and TRBJ2-6; no reliable D call. Per germline, CDR1 LNHNV and CDR2 YYDKDF (reference sequence). Trimming took 0 bases from V and 0 from J, leaving 9 bases between them. This CDR3 is 17 amino acids long. CDR3 sequence: CATSRDLSYSGANVLTF. CDR3 coding DNA: TGTGCCACCAGCAGAGACCTCAGTTACTCTGGGGCCAACGTCCTGACTTTC. Full variable domain (remainder filled in from reference TRBV15 and TRBJ2-6): DAMVIQNPRYQVTQFGKPVTLSCSQTLNHNVMYWYQQKSSQAPKLLFHYYDKDFNNEADTPDNFQSRRPNTSFCFLDIRSPGLGDTAMYLCATSRDLSYSGANVLTFGAGSRLTVL.

This chain connects TRBV4-1 to TRBJ2-7; TRBD2 aligns across 7 bases. Germline values: CDR1 MGHRA, CDR2 YSYEKL. The CDR3 runs 18 residues. Trimming took 0 bases from V and 3 from J; bases not matched to a gene: 14. The CDR3, as DNA: TGCGCCAGCAGCCAAGAAGGATCCCCGGCGGGAGAGGTCTACGAGCAGTACTTC. As protein: CASSQEGSPAGEVYEQYF.

The genes are TRBV6-4 and TRBJ2-3, with 11 positions matching TRBD2. The CDR3 contains 15 residues. The V gene end was trimmed by 6 bases and the J gene end by 1 base; junction bases not matched to a gene: 3. Germline V gene data show CDR1 as MRHNA and CDR2 as SNTAGT. The CDR3 region is CASRQLAGGTDTQYF. The CDR3 DNA is TGTGCCAGCAGACAACTAGCGGGAGGCACAGATACGCAGTATTTT.

The rearrangement joins TRBV28 to TRBJ2-2; TRBD1 aligns across 10 bases. This CDR3 contains 20 residues. Germline CDR1 is MDHEN and CDR2 is SYDVKM. V gave up 7 bases and J gave up 5 bases; unmatched junction bases: 22. CDR3 amino acids: CASTYTPRQGAQKGTGELFF. In DNA form, the CDR3 reads TGTGCCAGCACCTACACCCCGCGACAGGGGGCGCAGAAGGGGACCGGGGAGCTGTTTTTT.

This clone was seen once. V gene TRBV7-2 combines with J gene TRBJ2-5, with 12 bases lining up with TRBD1. The J call may be incorrect, as the DNA end agrees better with TRBJ2-7. CDR1 and CDR2 (germline): SGHTA, FQGNSA. This CDR3 is built from 15 residues. Written as DNA, the CDR3 is TGTGCCAGCAGCGTGGGGACAGGGGGCTACTACGAGCAGTACTTC. Its protein product is CASSVGTGGYYEQYF.

This clone was detected only once. The genes are TRBV5-1 and TRBJ2-5; 7 bases map to TRBD1. The DNA end is a closer match to TRBJ2-7, so the J assignment may be wrong. The CDR3 contains 14 residues. Germline V gene lookup returns CDR1 SGHRS and CDR2 YFSETQ. The CDR3 region is CASSFTGTAYEQYF. The CDR3 DNA follows: TGCGCCAGCAGCTTCACCGGGACAGCCTACGAGCAGTACTTC.

The chain is built from TRBV7-9 and TRBJ2-1; 8 bases map to TRBD2. The V and J ends lost 3 bases and 3 bases, in that order; junction bases with no gene match: 7. CDR1 is SEHNR, CDR2 FQNEAQ, per germline (reference sequence). The CDR3 runs 16 residues. CDR3 in DNA: TGTGCCAGCAGCTTTTCCCCCGGGAGGGTCTACAATGAGCAGTTCTTC. The encoded protein is CASSFSPGRVYNEQFF. The full variable domain, rest sourced from reference TRBV7-9 and TRBJ2-1, is DTGVSQNPRHKITKRGQNVTFRCDPISEHNRLYWYRQTLGQGPEFLTYFQNEAQLEKSRLLSDRFSAERPKGSFSTLEIQRTEQGDSAMYLCASSFSPGRVYNEQFFGPGTRLTVL.